These 21 T cell receptor beta chains share one sample of origin, sequenced in a study of vaccination effects on CD4 cells after COVID-19. The antigens for these receptors are not known. CD4+ T cells specific for antigen were expanded with viral peptide pools by the ViraFEST assay before sequencing. Having been cultured for around ten days, the cells underwent CD4+ T cell isolation. Two-dose vaccination with either BNT162b2 or mRNA-1273 was given to the participants. Produced via immunoSEQ multiplex PCR; TCRdb's table is partial and in-frame only. The table includes more than 35,000 clones, about 80% detected once. Source: CD4+ T cells from PBMCs cultured with HCoV-NL63 spike peptides, taken after COVID-19 vaccination. The receptor source for this set is a human donor who received a COVID-19 vaccine. Some clones in this sample may be carry-over from other donors' samples.

This chain uses TRBV25-1 with TRBJ2-3; perhaps D is TRBD1 or TRBD2 (6 bases each). CDR1 is MGHDK, CDR2 SYGVNS, per germline. This CDR3 region has 14 residues. V was trimmed by 8 bases and J by 0 bases, leaving 12 bases between them. The CDR3, as DNA: TGTGCCAGCGGGGGGCCAGGTAGCACAGATACGCAGTATTTT. Translating it yields CASGGPGSTDTQYF.

The rearrangement uses TRBV7-3 and TRBJ2-2; 10 bases match TRBD1. The CDR3 is made up of 18 amino acids. J lost 2 bases, V lost 5 bases, and 11 bases had no gene match. Germline CDR1 reads SGHTA; CDR2 reads FQGTGA. The CDR3 DNA follows: TGTGCCAGCAGCCCCAATAGGGACAGGGGCTTCAACACCGGGGAGCTGTTTTTT. This translates into CASSPNRDRGFNTGELFF.

The rearrangement links TRBV23-1 to TRBJ2-7; possibly TRBD1 or TRBD2 for D (6 bases each). TRBV23-1 is designated an ORF whose function remains uncertain. This CDR3 has 13 residues. Trimming took 6 bases from V and 3 from J, leaving 12 bases between them. The CDR3 sequence: CASRRGDRYEQYV. In DNA form, the CDR3 reads TGCGCCAGCAGGAGGGGGGATCGCTACGAGCAGTACGTC.

The V and J genes are TRBV28 and TRBJ1-3; D is ambiguous. CDR3 size: 14 residues. Trimming cost V 2 bases and J 0 bases, with 5 bases left between them. In germline, CDR1 is MDHEN, CDR2 SYDVKM. This chain's CDR3 is CASSLRRSGNTIYF. DNA of the CDR3: TGTGCCAGCAGTTTAAGACGCTCTGGAAACACCATATATTTT.

In this sample, this clone turned up a few times. The chain carries TRBV30 and TRBJ1-5, with a weak D call TRBD1 (5 bases). The CDR3 extends over 15 amino acids. Trimming shortened V by 0 bases and J by 2 bases, and 11 bases separated the two germline ends. Germline CDR1 and CDR2: GTSNPN and SVGIG (reference sequence). CDR3 nucleotide sequence: TGTGCCTGGAGTGTAACCCGGGACGGCAATCAGCCCCAGCATTTT. Translating it yields CAWSVTRDGNQPQHF. The entire variable domain, with the rest obtained from reference TRBV30 and TRBJ1-5, is as follows: SQTIHQWPATLVQPVGSPLSLECTVEGTSNPNLYWYRQAAGRGLQLLFYSVGIGQISSEVPQNLSASRPQDRQFILSSKKLLLSDSGFYLCAWSVTRDGNQPQHFGDGTRLSIL.

The rearrangement links TRBV5-1 to TRBJ1-3; tentative D call: TRBD1 (5 bases). CDR3 length: 18 residues. Germline V gene lookup returns CDR1 SGHRS and CDR2 YFSETQ. V was shortened by 5 bases and J by 2 bases, with 23 bases between the two germline ends. In nucleotides, the CDR3 is TGCGCCAGCAGTAACAGTCCTCCAGGGTATTCTGCTGGAAACACCATATATTTT. It yields the protein CASSNSPPGYSAGNTIYF.

The chain couples TRBV9 to TRBJ2-5; TRBD2 matches 8 bases. Germline lookup yields CDR1 SGDLS and CDR2 YYNGEE. This CDR3 is 15 amino acids long. The V and J ends lost 4 bases and 2 bases, in that order; junction bases with no gene match: 7. The CDR3 region has the DNA TGTGCCAGCAGCACAATAGCGGGGATACAAGAGACCCAGTACTTC. This codes for CASSTIAGIQETQYF. The full variable domain, completed using reference TRBV9 and TRBJ2-5, is DSGVTQTPKHLITATGQRVTLRCSPRSGDLSVYWYQQSLDQGLQFLIQYYNGEERAKGNILERFSAQQFPDLHSELNLSSLELGDSALYFCASSTIAGIQETQYFGPGTRLLVL.

This clone showed up just once. The chain carries TRBV7-8 and TRBJ2-3; D remains unclear. V lost 2 bases to trimming and J lost 6 bases, with 9 bases between them. The germline gives CDR1 SGHVS, CDR2 FQNEAQ. There are 13 residues in the CDR3. The CDR3 coding sequence is TGTGCCAGCAGCTTAAGTGGCCCCGATACGCAGTATTTT. Its translation is CASSLSGPDTQYF.

The rearrangement links TRBV5-1 to TRBJ1-5; D is undetermined. Trimming removed 1 base from V and 2 bases from J, with 4 bases in between. This CDR3 is built from 13 residues. Germline V gives CDR1 SGHRS, CDR2 YFSETQ. The CDR3: CASSLNGNQPQHF. The DNA for the CDR3 is TGCGCCAGCAGCTTGAACGGCAATCAGCCCCAGCATTTT.

This clone was seen more than once but under ten times. This sequence joins TRBV19 and TRBJ1-5; a weak D match, TRBD1 (6 bases). Germline-derived CDR1 and CDR2 are LNHDA and SQIVND (reference sequence). V dropped 5 bases and J dropped 0 bases, with 8 bases sitting between them. CDR3 length: 14 residues. The chain's CDR3 is CASSRTDSNQPQHF. The CDR3 DNA is TGTGCCAGTAGTCGGACAGATAGCAATCAGCCCCAGCATTTT.

The rearrangement joins TRBV19 to TRBJ1-2; a weak D match, TRBD1 (5 bases). Germline V gene sequence: CDR1 LNHDA, CDR2 SQIVND (reference sequence). The ends were cut back, 6 bases at V and 0 bases at J, with 11 bases in the middle. The CDR3 totals 14 residues. The CDR3 sequence is CASRRGVTNYGYTF. The CDR3, as DNA: TGTGCCAGTAGACGGGGGGTAACTAACTATGGCTACACCTTC. The variable domain in full, with the rest retrieved from reference TRBV19 and TRBJ1-2, is DGGITQSPKYLFRKEGQNVTLSCEQNLNHDAMYWYRQDPGQGLRLIYYSQIVNDFQKGDIAEGYSVSREKKESFPLTVTSAQKNPTAFYLCASRRGVTNYGYTFGSGTRLTVV.

The chain recombines TRBV5-1 with TRBJ2-3; maybe TRBD2 (6 bases). The CDR3 sequence is 14 residues long. From germline, CDR1 is SGHRS and CDR2 YFSETQ. Trimming removed 4 bases from V and 1 base from J, with 10 bases in between. The CDR3 sequence: CASSDGGGTDTQYF. The CDR3 region has the DNA TGCGCCAGCAGCGATGGCGGGGGCACAGATACGCAGTATTTT.

This clone was seen a handful of times. The chain employs TRBV6-4 and TRBJ1-6; TRBD1 is a possible D gene (6 bases). Per germline, CDR1 MRHNA and CDR2 SNTAGT. Trimming removed 3 bases at V and 10 bases at J, with 19 bases between. The CDR3 spans 16 residues. The CDR3 here is CASSERAGDHESPLHF. The CDR3 DNA reads as TGTGCCAGCAGTGAAAGGGCAGGGGACCACGAATCACCCCTCCACTTT.

The rearrangement links TRBV28 to TRBJ1-3, with D uncertain. CDR1 and CDR2 from the germline V gene are MDHEN and SYDVKM. This CDR3 comprises 14 residues. V was pared by 2 bases and J by 4 bases, with 9 bases between. The CDR3 region has the DNA TGTGCCAGCAGTTTACCCAGTTCAGGAAACACCATATATTTT. Translated: CASSLPSSGNTIYF.

The CDR3 DNA follows: TGCGCCAGCAGCTTGAGCGCCACTAACTATGGCTACACCTTC. Translating gives CASSLSATNYGYTF. V usage is TRBV5-1 and J usage is TRBJ1-2; D is ambiguous. Trimming removed 1 base from V and 0 bases from J, with 7 bases in between. Germline V lookup: CDR1 SGHRS, CDR2 YFSETQ. The CDR3 extends over 14 amino acids.

This chain uses TRBV9 with TRBJ2-7; 12 nucleotides line up with TRBD1. The V segment lost 0 bases and the J segment 5 bases; nucleotides outside the gene matches: 12. The CDR3 consists of 18 residues. Germline V gene data show CDR1 as SGDLS and CDR2 as YYNGEE. In DNA, the CDR3 is TGTGCCAGCAGCGTAGTATCGTGGGTGGGACAGGGGGCCCACGAGCAGTACGTC. Translating gives CASSVVSWVGQGAHEQYV.

The chain is built from TRBV4-1 and TRBJ1-4; possible D gene TRBD1, 5 bases. CDR3 length equals 15 residues. CDR1 is MGHRA and CDR2 is YSYEKL in the germline V gene. The ends were cut back, 6 bases at V and 1 base at J, with 12 bases in the middle. CDR3 amino acids: CASRQARRTNEKLFF. The CDR3 DNA reads TGCGCCAGCAGACAGGCCCGGAGAACTAATGAAAAACTGTTTTTT.

For this clone: Other DNA sequences of this sample code for an identical CDR3. The rearrangement uses TRBV4-3 and TRBJ1-6, with D unclear. This CDR3 contains 15 residues. V lost 0 bases to trimming and J lost 5 bases, with 8 bases between them. CDR1 and CDR2 from the germline V gene are LGHNA and YSLEER. The DNA of the CDR3 is TGCGCCAGCAGCCAAGACGGCAGGAATAATTCACCCCTCCACTTT. Its translation: CASSQDGRNNSPLHF.

The J gene is TRBJ2-1, the V gene TRBV24-1; the D is unclear. The CDR3 is made up of 13 amino acids. Germline V CDR1 and CDR2: KGHDR, SFDVKD. Between the trimmed V and J ends, which lost 1 base and 6 bases, there was a span of 6 bases. The CDR3 coding sequence is TGTGCCACCAGTGATTTTAGTGGCAATGAGCAGTTCTTC. Protein product: CATSDFSGNEQFF.

This clone was observed a single time. The CDR3 nucleotides read TGTGCCAGCAGTGCCGGGACAGGGGCCACCGGGGAGCTGTTTTTT. The encoded protein is CASSAGTGATGELFF. The rearrangement links TRBV25-1 to TRBJ2-2; 10 bases are a match to TRBD1. Trimming at V came to 4 bases and at J to 4 bases, leaving 3 bases not matched to a gene. The CDR3 covers 15 residues. Germline values: CDR1 MGHDK, CDR2 SYGVNS.

In its sample, this clone was seen once. The chain combines TRBV5-1 with TRBJ2-4; possibly TRBD1 for D (6 bases). CDR1 is SGHRS, CDR2 YFSETQ, per germline. The V end was cut by 0 bases, the J end by 0 bases, with 16 bases between. The CDR3 loop spans 18 amino acids. The CDR3 DNA sequence: TGCGCCAGCAGCTTGGATCCTTACAGGGACCTAGCCAAAAACATTCAGTACTTC. Residues: CASSLDPYRDLAKNIQYF.